This TCR beta chain was found in a study of blood T cell repertoires in COVID-19 (dated by TCRdb to 2020 to 2021). For the study in its entirety: Collaborator samples came from the United States, Italy and Spain and covered acute and convalescent phases of COVID-19. The prospective study material was composed of cDNA or gDNA derived from T cells, B-cell-depleted T cells, or PBMCs. Deeply sampled blood TCRbeta repertoires from subjects exposed to, actively infected with, or recovered from COVID-19 were included in the dataset. The repertoires were released in a freely available public database intended as a resource for research on the immune response to SARS-CoV-2. Samples came from the ongoing ImmuneRACE study (first 160 participants) plus 1,254 subjects from 6 global collaborators. Sample metadata almost always included a de-identified subject ID, COVID-19 status, age in years and sex. Where HLA class I and class II types were available, the types were taken from metadata supplied by the sample provider, not from assay-based typing.

One collaborating source in Seattle enrolled patients while the patients were actively infected and followed the patients over time throughout the course of disease. Collaborating institutions collected whole blood in K2EDTA tubes following their own protocols. Collaborator samples were shipped for TCRbeta analysis as frozen whole blood, isolated PBMCs, or DNA extracted from either sample type. As to this clone: Its target antigen remains unknown. No base quality values were provided; no much bigger clone lies one nucleotide off. The sample carries other DNA sequences with the same CDR3.

The junction shows trimming of 5 bases on V and 7 bases on J, and the gene matches do not reach 2 bases of it. CDR1 and CDR2, looked up from the germline V gene (reference sequence), are LNHDA and SQIVND. The CDR3 sequence holds 12 residues, the cysteine and phenylalanine included. Only CDR3 DNA is held: 36 bases, read in frame from base 1. The paper as a whole reports these results and caveats: Clinical and demographic metadata were provided uncurated, with the amount varying by source and participant.

The immunoSEQ Assay, a bias-controlled multiplex PCR, was used to amplify TCRbeta CDR3 regions from genomic DNA. In the authors' own workflow: Nucleated cell counts per sample were estimated from amplification of reference gene primers within the assay. To quantify the absolute abundance of each unique TCRbeta CDR3 rearrangement, sequence reads were collapsed and filtered. Productive Simpson clonality was computed per sample as the square root of Simpson's diversity index over productive rearrangements. In its TCRdb copy, this immuneACCESS table keeps in-frame sequences only and misses some clones. Where compared with another copy, unresolved V genes explain less than half of these, and the others have no known cause. Clonal size and the V and J genes are those of that table, whereas D and trimming came from the DNA. This sample gives roughly 410,000 clones in total; about 89% of them show up just once. 1.5% to 1.8% of the sample is taken by the ten largest.

This receptor chain uses TRBV19 and TRBJ2-1, and 7 bases in between align with TRBD2. Sequencing was performed on peripheral blood. The clonotype originates from a woman in her forties with COVID-19, enrolled during active disease. The CDR3 region reads CASSAGANEQFF. The DNA reads as follows: TGTGCCAGTAGTGCGGGAGCAAATGAGCAGTTCTTC.